This T cell receptor (beta chain) was observed in a study of a mutant IDH1 vaccine in newly diagnosed glioma. Here immunoSEQ multiplex PCR was the method, and the copy in TCRdb shows in-frame clones only, minus some. The data contain some 130,000 clones, around 80% of them singletons. Concerning this clone itself: Its antigen is not known.

The time point: week 11, during vaccination. Every vaccine dose comprised 300 ug of mutant IDH1 20-mer peptide plus topical imiquimod. CDR1 is LGHNA, CDR2 YSLEER, per germline. Unmatched junction bases numbered 6, after V lost 5 bases and J lost 7 bases. This CDR3 is 14 amino acids long. The material sequenced was PBMCs, taken from a glioma patient whose treatment included an IDH1 peptide vaccine. The receptor's source is a man aged 40-55 years with glioma. The chain uses TRBV4-3 and TRBJ2-2; 8 nucleotides agree with TRBD1. CDR3 amino acids: CASSFQGAGGELFF. CDR3 DNA sequence: TGCGCCAGCAGCTTCCAGGGGGCGGGCGGGGAGCTGTTTTTT.